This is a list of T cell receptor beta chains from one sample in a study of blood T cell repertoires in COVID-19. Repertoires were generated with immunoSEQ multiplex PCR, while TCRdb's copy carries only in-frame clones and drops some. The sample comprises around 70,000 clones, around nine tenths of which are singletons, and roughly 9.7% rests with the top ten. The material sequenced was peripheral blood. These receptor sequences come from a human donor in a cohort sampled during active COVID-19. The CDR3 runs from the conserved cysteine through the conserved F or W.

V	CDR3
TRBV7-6	CASSFGLVGAGETQYF
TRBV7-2	CASSARFSVLQPQHF
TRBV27	CASSVYRGSGTDTQYF
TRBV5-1	CASSLRVTSGNQETQYF
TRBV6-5	CASSYSSLPNYGYTF
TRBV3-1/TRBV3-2	CASSQARGRALGANVLTF
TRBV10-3	CAISGGGTETQYF
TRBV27	CASSLGLYNSPLHF
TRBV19	CASSALAPSYNEQFF
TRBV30	CACFGNFNNEQFF
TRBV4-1	CASSQGGLAGVGTGELFF
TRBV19	CASSATAGLSSYNSPLHF
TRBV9	CASSVGGFEGSNEQFF
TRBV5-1	CASSLAETSGEQYF
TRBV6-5	CASEGQDTDTQYF
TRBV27	CASSLGAYNEQFF
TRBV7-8	CASSPIVTSGMETQYF
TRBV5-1	CASSGQGSETQYF
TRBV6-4	CASSDEAGRYNEQFF
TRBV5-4	CASSQTTAIQETQYF
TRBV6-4	CASSDFSGRNF
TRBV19	CASSIRPRQPQHF
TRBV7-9	CASSWNTRDWSTDTQYF
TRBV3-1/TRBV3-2	CASSRRGTQYF
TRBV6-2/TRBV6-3	CASSQGLAPFF
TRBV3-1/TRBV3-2	CASSQGLTSGRTDTQYF
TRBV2	CASSDRGINYGYTF
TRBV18	CASSPPGGIGYTF
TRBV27	CASSLRSDQETQYF
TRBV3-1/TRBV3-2	CASSRLTGSGNTIYF
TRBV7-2	CASSSMGHMNTEAFF
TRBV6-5	CASRPSGRGDEQFF
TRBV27	CASKARGLAENRGEQFF
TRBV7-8	CASSIILTSGSLETQYF
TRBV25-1	CASSHLREGLKEQYF
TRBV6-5	CASSYFSGNQFF
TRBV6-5	CASRGQGRDTQYF